This T cell receptor (beta chain) was sequenced for a study of T cells in Graves' hyperthyroidism and ophthalmopathy. There were TCR beta CDR3 regions amplified from RNA transcripts. Initially, a first-round RT-PCR of the TCR CDR3 employed the HTBI primer set. Each CDR3 protein is one row after TCRdb ran MiXCR on the multiplex PCR reads. The sample yields 700,000 or so distinct CDR3 sequences, roughly 14% seen once. This clonotype has at least ten counts. Germline V CDR1 and CDR2: KGHDR, SFDVKD. The CDR3 extends over 14 amino acids. Trimming shortened V by 4 bases and J by 5 bases, and 13 bases separated the two germline ends.

Input material: blood. This chain connects TRBV24-1 to TRBJ2-5; D might be TRBD1 (7 bases). The sequence derives from a woman aged 50 to 60 with Graves' ophthalmopathy. The CDR3 DNA reads TGTGCCACCAGTGACCGCAGGGGGAGGGAGACCCAGTACTTC. It codes for CATSDRRGRETQYF.